This T cell receptor (beta chain) derives from a study of cytomegalovirus exposure and HLA in healthy donors (dated by TCRdb to the late 2010s). Study-wide context: An earlier analysis of several hundred of the donors reported about 260 Gb of sequence data and around 120 million unique TCR beta sequences obtained from about 179 million T cells. A handful of DR-DQ haplotypes were handled as single units for association and clustering because linkage in the cohort was strong. An earlier analysis of 450 to 750 of the donors used high-throughput TCR beta sequencing to judge whether each TCR beta V gene segment behaved as functional or pseudogenic. Rather than using new phenotypic data, the later analysis identified candidate immune exposures from TCR beta sequences and from how often those sequences occurred across donors. Donor age, sex, ethnicity and CMV serostatus were compiled together with the repertoire data. The study aimed to test whether cataloging public T cell receptors could reveal signatures of past pathogen exposure. In a later analysis, previously published TCR beta repertoires from hundreds of donors were re-analyzed and high-resolution HLA genotyping was added so that TCR occurrence patterns could be studied. Roughly 300 gigabases of sequencing data and roughly 90 million unique TCR sequences were included in an early release covering over 600 HLA-typed donors. The number of donors typed differed by locus, with roughly 629-640 for A, B, C, DRB1 and DQB1, more than 500 for DQA1, 600 to 610 for DPA1, and about 450 for DPB1. Using immunosequencing, the study profiled T cell repertoires from fewer than 700 subjects and related those repertoires to cytomegalovirus serostatus. The genetic ancestry cluster associated with self-reported Caucasian donors included 80% to 90% of the 300 to 450 genotyped donors. In a later genetic analysis, genome-wide SNP genotypes for about three fifths of the roughly 670 donors were used, and that subset was treated as a discovery cohort. Among some 410 genotyped donors of the cohort, an average of around 250,000 unique TCR beta nucleotide sequences was sequenced per donor, of which roughly 17% were non-productive. A separate validation cohort of 100 to 150 different subjects was used in addition to the roughly 720-subject first cohort. The study combined high-throughput TCR immunosequencing, statistical association of individual TCRs with disease status, and machine learning to predict cytomegalovirus infection status. Class I and class II HLA loci were covered by the typing at four-digit resolution. All discovery cohort repertoires had been generated using a single sequencing platform.

As for this clone: Its antigen has not been determined. No base qualities exist here, and no much larger clone lies one base off it.

Receptor amplification or capture employed the immunoSEQ multiplex PCR assay. For the multiplex PCR, a mixture combining 60 forward primers for TCR Vbeta segments and 13 reverse primers for TCR Jbeta segments was used. Amplification of the CDR3 region of rearranged TCR beta genes was performed with a multiplex PCR assay on genomic DNA. Amplified TCR beta libraries were sequenced as 87-base-pair reads on the Illumina HiSeq System. The paper's data handling went like this. In a later analysis, around 80 million unique TCR beta chains were counted across the 500 to 850 repertoires, and about 9.9 million of these chains were shared by at least two donors. Raw reads were error-corrected and collapsed into unique sequences by a nearest-neighbor algorithm in which closely related sequences were merged to remove PCR and sequencing errors. To assign V, D and J gene segments, CDR3 sequences were aligned to IMGT reference sequences. Each retained sequence needed at least a six-nucleotide match to both a V gene segment and a J gene segment. A rearrangement was called productive if the CDR3 had no stop codons and remained in frame with V and J, and every other rearrangement was called non-productive. CDR3 was defined by IMGT convention, running from the second conserved V-encoded cysteine to the conserved J-encoded phenylalanine. In an earlier analysis of roughly 580 of the donors, sequences lacking an unambiguous match to a single V gene segment were excluded. In an earlier analysis of roughly 600 of the donors, a V segment was called functional when productive rearrangements were above 56.7%, and segregating when the standard deviation between donors exceeded 5%. To diagnose cytomegalovirus status from the catalog of TCR beta chain sequences, a statistical classification framework was built. V and J gene assignment, in a later analysis, came from comparing TCR nucleotide sequences with IMGT/GENE-DB human TR gene sequences. In a later analysis, CDR3 sequences and most-parsimonious VDJ recombination scenarios were assigned using the TCRdist pipeline. In a later analysis, each TCR beta chain was defined by its CDR3 amino acid sequence together with its V-gene family, and reads without a unique V-gene family were excluded. As a way to deal with suspected cross-contamination and a sequencing artifact, a later analysis dropped roughly 600 nucleotide sequences that were highly shared and had low generation probability. In a later analysis, a clonal expansion index for each public chain was calculated from normalized within-repertoire ranks of inferred template counts. In a later analysis, generation probabilities were computed with a VDJ recombination model fitted to out-of-frame rearrangements, and the resulting probabilities were checked against IGoR. In a later analysis, hypergeometric tests were used to score TCR-TCR, TCR-HLA and TCR-CMV co-occurrence, with a repertoire-size bias correction applied to TCR pairs. To estimate false discovery rates, a later analysis permuted the HLA or CMV assignments 20 times. In a later analysis, co-occurring TCRs were grouped with DBSCAN, and TCRdist sequence similarity was added when clustering was performed within HLA-allele-positive subsets. For co-occurrence clustering, repertoires with fewer than 30,000 or more than 120,000 public chains were excluded, along with four to six repertoires with anomalous nucleotide sharing. TCRdb retrieved this table from immuneACCESS and kept in-frame rearrangements only. Not all clones are present; in checked studies, unresolved V genes account for under half, and no reason is known for the remainder. Clone size and V and J calls were adopted from that table, with D and trimming inferred from the DNA. Counted in this sample were over 100,000 clones; around 80% of them appeared once. The top ten constitute 1.4% to 1.5% of the sample.

Results the study describes overall, beyond this receptor: Because some donors lacked HLA typing at each locus, the association tests relied only on the typed subset. Assigning TCR associations to individual alleles was difficult when HLA alleles, especially DR and DQ, strongly co-occurred. Because the 87-base-pair reads could not distinguish some IMGT-functional V segments, including TRBV6-2 and TRBV6-3, those segments were excluded. Broadly in line with IMGT annotations, most TCR beta V segments showed up in productive rearrangements about 90% or about 30% of the time in an earlier analysis of roughly 590 of the donors. A total of around 150 TCR beta chains were listed by the study as associated with cytomegalovirus. This cohort had only TCR beta chains sequenced, and the lack of alpha or paired-chain data limited which features could be detected. Linkage disequilibrium might explain the correlated functional status among segregating V segments, but an unknown experimental factor could not be ruled out. The only immune exposure information available for the cohort was CMV serostatus. A few of the identified cytomegalovirus-associated TCR beta chains were confirmed in vitro to be specific for cytomegalovirus antigens. Roughly uniform sequencing depth across donors was assumed in presence/absence analyses, although this assumption may not hold. Across donors, most TCR sequences were observed very rarely, whereas some public TCRs were present in many individuals. V-gene and J-gene trimming of TCR beta chains was associated with a missense DCLRE1C variant in a later genetic analysis, and the association was replicated in an independent cohort. Compared with equally common non-associated chains, HLA-associated TCR beta chains in a later analysis were more clonally expanded and had lower generation probabilities. In a later analysis, several top co-occurrence clusters were reported to appear linked to parvovirus B19, influenza, CMV and Epstein-Barr virus. A cluster of highly shared sequence variants was judged likely to be a technical artifact of the sequencing pipeline. The earlier analysis of about 600 of the donors excluded approximately 17 rarely observed V segments, including chromosome 9 orphons, because counts were too low. The classifier was reported to diagnose cytomegalovirus status with high specificity and sensitivity in both the original cohort and the validation cohort. A further reported finding was that TCR beta sequences accurately predicted the HLA-A and HLA-B alleles for most subjects in the first cohort. A later analysis found that TCR association rates varied across HLA loci, with DRB1 alleles showing the most associated TCRs and HLA-C alleles the fewest. Compared with the approximately 600-donor mean, donors in an Asian-associated ancestry cluster had fewer N-insertions in productive TCRs, according to a later genetic analysis. A later analysis associated 15,000 to 20,000 TCR beta sequences with specific HLA alleles at a false discovery rate of 0.05. The authors suggested that the approach could potentially be generalized to other disease states and immunological phenotypes. Most CMV-associated TCR beta chains appeared to be HLA-restricted in a later analysis, and the HLA associations seemed to be driven largely by CMV exposure.

Counted from cysteine to phenylalanine, this CDR3 has 15 amino acids. This entry keeps only the CDR3 DNA: 45 bases, framed from base 1. The germline V gene yields SGHAT for CDR1 and FQNNGV for CDR2. Trimming removed 5 bases from V and 1 base from J, leaving 14 bases between the germline ends. The cohort was made up of approximately 700 healthy bone marrow donors. At the time of sampling, every cohort member was nominally healthy, though immune exposures that went unrecorded were likely present. The donor was CMV seronegative and belonged to the group of more than 300 seronegative cohort members. Each donor provided a peripheral blood sample, and peripheral blood mononuclear cells were used for TCR beta sequencing. The Qiagen DNeasy Blood Extraction Kit was used to extract genomic DNA from the blood cell samples.

The sample was PBMCs. The rearrangement combines TRBV11-2 with TRBJ1-1; the best D guess is TRBD1, with 5 bases matching. The TCR originated in a female donor in good health and CMV-seronegative. The bases are TGTGCCAGCAGCCCCCAGACAGTGGGGAACACTGAAGCTTTCTTT. This encodes CASSPQTVGNTEAFF.